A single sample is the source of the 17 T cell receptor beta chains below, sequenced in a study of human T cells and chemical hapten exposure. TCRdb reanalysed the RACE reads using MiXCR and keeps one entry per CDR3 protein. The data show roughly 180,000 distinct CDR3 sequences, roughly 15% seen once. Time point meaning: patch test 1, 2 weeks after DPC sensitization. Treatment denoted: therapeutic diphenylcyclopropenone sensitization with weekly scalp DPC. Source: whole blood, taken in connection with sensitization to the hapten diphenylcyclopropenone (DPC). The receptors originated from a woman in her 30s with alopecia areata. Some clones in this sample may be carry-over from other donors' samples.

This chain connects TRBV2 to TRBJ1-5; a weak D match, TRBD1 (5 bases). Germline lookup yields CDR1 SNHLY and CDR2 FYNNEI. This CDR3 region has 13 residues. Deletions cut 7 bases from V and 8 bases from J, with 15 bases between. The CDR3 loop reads CASMGGTSEPQHF. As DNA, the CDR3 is TGTGCCAGCATGGGGGGGACCTCGGAGCCCCAGCATTTT.

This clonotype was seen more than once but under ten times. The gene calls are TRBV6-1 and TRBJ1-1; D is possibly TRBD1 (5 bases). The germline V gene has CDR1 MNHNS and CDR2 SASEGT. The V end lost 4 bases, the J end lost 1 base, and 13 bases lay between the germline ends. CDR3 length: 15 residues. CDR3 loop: CASSGSRDPNTEAFF. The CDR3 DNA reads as TGTGCCAGCAGTGGCTCCAGGGATCCGAACACTGAAGCTTTCTTT.

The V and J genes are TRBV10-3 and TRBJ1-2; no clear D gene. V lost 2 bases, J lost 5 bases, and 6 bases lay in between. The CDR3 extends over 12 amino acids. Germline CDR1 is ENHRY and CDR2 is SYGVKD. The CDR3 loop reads CAISEAGYGYTF. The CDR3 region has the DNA TGTGCCATCAGTGAGGCGGGATATGGCTACACCTTC.

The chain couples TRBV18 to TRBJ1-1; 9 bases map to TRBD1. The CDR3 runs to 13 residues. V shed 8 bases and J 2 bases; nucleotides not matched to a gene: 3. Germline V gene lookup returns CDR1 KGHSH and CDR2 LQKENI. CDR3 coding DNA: TGTGCCAGCCGACAGGGGGTCAACACTGAAGCTTTCTTT. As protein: CASRQGVNTEAFF. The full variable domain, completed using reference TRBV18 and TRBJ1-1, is NAGVMQNPRHLVRRRGQEARLRCSPMKGHSHVYWYRQLPEEGLKFMVYLQKENIIDESGMPKERFSAEFPKEGPSILRIQQVVRGDSAAYFCASRQGVNTEAFFGQGTRLTVV.

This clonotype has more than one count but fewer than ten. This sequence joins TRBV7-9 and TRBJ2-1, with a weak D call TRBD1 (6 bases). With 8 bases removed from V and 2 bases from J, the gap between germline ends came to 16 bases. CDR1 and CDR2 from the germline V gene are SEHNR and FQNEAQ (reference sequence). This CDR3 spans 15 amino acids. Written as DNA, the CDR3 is TGTGCCAGCGGCATAACAGGGAATCCCTACAATGAGCAGTTCTTC. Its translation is CASGITGNPYNEQFF.

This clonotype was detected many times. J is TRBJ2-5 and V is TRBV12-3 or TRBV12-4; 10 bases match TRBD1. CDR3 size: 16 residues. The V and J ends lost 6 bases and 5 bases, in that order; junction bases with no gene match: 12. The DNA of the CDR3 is TGTGCCAGCAGAATAGGCGGGACAGGGGTTTTGGAGACCCAGTACTTC. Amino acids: CASRIGGTGVLETQYF.

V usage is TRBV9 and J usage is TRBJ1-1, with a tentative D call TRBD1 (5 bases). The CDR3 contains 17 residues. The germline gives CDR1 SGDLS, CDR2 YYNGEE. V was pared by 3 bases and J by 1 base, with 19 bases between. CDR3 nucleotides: TGTGCCAGCAGCGCAGGACGGGACTTTCTCAAGAACACTGAAGCTTTCTTT. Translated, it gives CASSAGRDFLKNTEAFF.

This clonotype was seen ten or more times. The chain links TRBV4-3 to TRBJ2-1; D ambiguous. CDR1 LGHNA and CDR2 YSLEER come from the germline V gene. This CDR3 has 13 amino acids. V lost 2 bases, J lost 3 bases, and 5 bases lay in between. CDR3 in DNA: TGCGCCAGCAGCCAACGCGGCTACAATGAGCAGTTCTTC. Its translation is CASSQRGYNEQFF.

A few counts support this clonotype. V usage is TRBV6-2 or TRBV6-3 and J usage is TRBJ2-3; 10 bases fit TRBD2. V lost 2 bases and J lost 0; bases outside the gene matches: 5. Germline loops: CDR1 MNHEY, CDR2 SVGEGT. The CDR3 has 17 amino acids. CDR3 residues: CASSYPSGGASTDTQYF. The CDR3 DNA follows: TGTGCCAGCAGTTACCCTAGCGGGGGAGCCAGCACAGATACGCAGTATTTT.

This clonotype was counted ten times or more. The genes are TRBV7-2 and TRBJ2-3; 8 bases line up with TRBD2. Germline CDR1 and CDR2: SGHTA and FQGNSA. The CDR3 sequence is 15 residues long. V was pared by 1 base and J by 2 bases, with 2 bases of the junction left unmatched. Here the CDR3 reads CASSLGSGNTDTQYF. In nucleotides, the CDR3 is TGTGCCAGCAGCTTAGGTAGCGGGAACACAGATACGCAGTATTTT.

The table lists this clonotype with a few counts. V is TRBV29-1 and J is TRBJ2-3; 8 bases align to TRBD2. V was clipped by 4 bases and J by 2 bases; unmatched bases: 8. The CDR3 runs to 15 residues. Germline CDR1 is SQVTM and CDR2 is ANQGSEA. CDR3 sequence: CSVALLAGNTDTQYF. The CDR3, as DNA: TGCAGCGTTGCTTTGCTAGCGGGTAACACAGATACGCAGTATTTT.

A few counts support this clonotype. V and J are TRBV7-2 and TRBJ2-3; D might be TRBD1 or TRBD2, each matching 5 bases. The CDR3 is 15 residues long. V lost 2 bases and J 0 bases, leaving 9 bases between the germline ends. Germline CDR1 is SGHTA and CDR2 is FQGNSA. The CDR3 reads CASSLRGGSTDTQYF. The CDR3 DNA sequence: TGTGCCAGCAGCTTACGGGGCGGTAGCACAGATACGCAGTATTTT.

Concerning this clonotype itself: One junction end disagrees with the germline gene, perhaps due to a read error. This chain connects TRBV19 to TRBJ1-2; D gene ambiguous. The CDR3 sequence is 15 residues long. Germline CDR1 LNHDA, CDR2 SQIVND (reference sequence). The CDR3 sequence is CTSSIGPAASYGYTF. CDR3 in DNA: TGTACCAGTAGTATAGGCCCCGCAGCCAGCTATGGCTACACCTTC.

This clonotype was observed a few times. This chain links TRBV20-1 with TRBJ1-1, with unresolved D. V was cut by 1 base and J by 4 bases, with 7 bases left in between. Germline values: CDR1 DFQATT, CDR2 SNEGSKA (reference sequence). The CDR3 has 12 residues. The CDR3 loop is CSARGGGTEAFF. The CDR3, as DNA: TGCAGTGCTAGAGGGGGAGGCACTGAAGCTTTCTTT.

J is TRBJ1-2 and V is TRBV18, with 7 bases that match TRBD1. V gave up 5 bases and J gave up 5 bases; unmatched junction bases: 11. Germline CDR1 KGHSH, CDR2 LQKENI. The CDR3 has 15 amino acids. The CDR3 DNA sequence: TGTGCCAGCTCAGGAAGCTCGGACAGGCTATATGGCTACACCTTC. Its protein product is CASSGSSDRLYGYTF.

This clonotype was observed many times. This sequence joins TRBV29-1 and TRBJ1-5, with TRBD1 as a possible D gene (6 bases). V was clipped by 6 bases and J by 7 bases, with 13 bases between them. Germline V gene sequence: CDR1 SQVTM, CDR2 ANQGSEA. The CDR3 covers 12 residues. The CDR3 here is CSVWDIGQPQHF. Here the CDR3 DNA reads TGCAGCGTCTGGGACATAGGGCAGCCCCAGCATTTT.

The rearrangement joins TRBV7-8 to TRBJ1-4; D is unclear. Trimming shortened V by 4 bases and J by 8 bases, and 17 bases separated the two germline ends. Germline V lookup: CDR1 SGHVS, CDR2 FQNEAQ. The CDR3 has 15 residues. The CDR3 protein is CASSYGPPTGEKLFF. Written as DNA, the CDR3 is TGTGCCAGCAGCTACGGGCCTCCCACGGGGGAAAAACTGTTTTTT.